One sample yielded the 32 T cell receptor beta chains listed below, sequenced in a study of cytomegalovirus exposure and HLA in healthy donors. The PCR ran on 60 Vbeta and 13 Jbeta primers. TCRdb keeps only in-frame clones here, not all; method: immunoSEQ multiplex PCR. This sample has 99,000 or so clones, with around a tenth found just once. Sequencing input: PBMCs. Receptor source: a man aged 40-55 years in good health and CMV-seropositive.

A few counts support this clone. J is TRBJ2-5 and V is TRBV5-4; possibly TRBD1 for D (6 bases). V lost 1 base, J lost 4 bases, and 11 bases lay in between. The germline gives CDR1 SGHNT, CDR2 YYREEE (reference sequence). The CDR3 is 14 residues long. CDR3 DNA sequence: TGTGCCAGCAGCTTGTTCGCAGGGGCAGAGACCCAGTACTTC. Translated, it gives CASSLFAGAETQYF.

As DNA, the CDR3 is TGTGCCAGCAGCCTCGCCCCGGGACTAGCGGAACAAGAGACCCAGTACTTC. Translated, it gives CASSLAPGLAEQETQYF. This chain links TRBV7-2 with TRBJ2-5; 11 positions match TRBD2. Germline V gene lookup returns CDR1 SGHTA and CDR2 FQGNSA. The CDR3 loop spans 17 amino acids. The J segment lost 2 bases and the V segment lost 5 bases, leaving 10 bases of the junction unmatched.

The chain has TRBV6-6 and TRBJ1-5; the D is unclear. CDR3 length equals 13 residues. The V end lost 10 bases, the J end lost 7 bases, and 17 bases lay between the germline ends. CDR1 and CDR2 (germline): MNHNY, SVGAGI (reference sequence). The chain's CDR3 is CAIQRPGGQPQHF. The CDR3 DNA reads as TGTGCCATCCAGAGGCCAGGAGGGCAGCCCCAGCATTTT.

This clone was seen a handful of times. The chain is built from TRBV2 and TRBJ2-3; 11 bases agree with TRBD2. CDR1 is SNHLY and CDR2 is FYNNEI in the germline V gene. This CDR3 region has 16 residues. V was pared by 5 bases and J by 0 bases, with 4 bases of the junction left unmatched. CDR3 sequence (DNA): TGTGCCAGCAGTTTAGGACTAGCGGGTAGCACAGATACGCAGTATTTT. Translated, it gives CASSLGLAGSTDTQYF.

The CDR3 region has the DNA TGTGCCAGTTCGCGAGAGCGGGGAGATACGCAGTATTTT. As protein: CASSRERGDTQYF. The V call is TRBV6-4, the J call TRBJ2-3; TRBD2 agrees at 7 bases. Germline CDR1 reads MRHNA; CDR2 reads SNTAGT. The trim removed 9 bases at V and 5 bases at J, leaving 8 bases unmatched. CDR3 length: 13 residues.

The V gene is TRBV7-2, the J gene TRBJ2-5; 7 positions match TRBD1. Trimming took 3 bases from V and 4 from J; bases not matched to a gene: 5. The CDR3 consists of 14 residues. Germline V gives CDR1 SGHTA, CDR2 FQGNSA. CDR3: CASSLDRIGETQYF. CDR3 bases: TGTGCCAGCAGCTTGGACAGGATTGGAGAGACCCAGTACTTC. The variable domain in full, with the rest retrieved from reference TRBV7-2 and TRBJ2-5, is GAGVSQSPSNKVTEKGKDVELRCDPISGHTALYWYRQSLGQGLEFLIYFQGNSAPDKSGLPSDRFSAERTGGSVSTLTIQRTQQEDSAVYLCASSLDRIGETQYFGPGTRLLVL.

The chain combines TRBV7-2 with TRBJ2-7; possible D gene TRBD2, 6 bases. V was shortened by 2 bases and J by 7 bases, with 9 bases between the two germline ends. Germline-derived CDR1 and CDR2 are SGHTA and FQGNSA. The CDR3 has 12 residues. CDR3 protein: CASSLTGREQYF. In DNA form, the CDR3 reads TGTGCCAGCAGCTTAACGGGGAGGGAGCAGTACTTC.

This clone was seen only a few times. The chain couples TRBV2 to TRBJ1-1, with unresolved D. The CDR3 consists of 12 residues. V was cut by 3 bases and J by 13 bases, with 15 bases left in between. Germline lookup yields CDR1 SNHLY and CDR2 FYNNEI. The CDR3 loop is CASSDGLFLYFF. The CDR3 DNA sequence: TGTGCCAGCAGTGATGGACTCTTTCTATATTTCTTT.

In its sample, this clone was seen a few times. CDR3 nucleotide sequence: TGCGCCAGCAGCCTCGGGATTAGCGGGAGCGCCCTCTCCTACGAGCAGTACTTC. It is translated as CASSLGISGSALSYEQYF. The rearrangement links TRBV5-1 to TRBJ2-7, with 9 bases matching TRBD2. After removal of 4 bases from V and 0 bases from J, the junction contained 14 bases not matched to a gene. CDR1 is SGHRS, CDR2 YFSETQ, per germline. This CDR3 has 18 amino acids.

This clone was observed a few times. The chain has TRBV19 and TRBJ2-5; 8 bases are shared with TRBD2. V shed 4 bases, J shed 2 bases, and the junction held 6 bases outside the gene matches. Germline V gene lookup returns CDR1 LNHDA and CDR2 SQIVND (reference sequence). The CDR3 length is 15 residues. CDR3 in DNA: TGTGCCAGTAGTAACACCGGGACTAGTCAAGAGACCCAGTACTTC. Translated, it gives CASSNTGTSQETQYF. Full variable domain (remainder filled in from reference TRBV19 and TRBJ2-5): DGGITQSPKYLFRKEGQNVTLSCEQNLNHDAMYWYRQDPGQGLRLIYYSQIVNDFQKGDIAEGYSVSREKKESFPLTVTSAQKNPTAFYLCASSNTGTSQETQYFGPGTRLLVL.

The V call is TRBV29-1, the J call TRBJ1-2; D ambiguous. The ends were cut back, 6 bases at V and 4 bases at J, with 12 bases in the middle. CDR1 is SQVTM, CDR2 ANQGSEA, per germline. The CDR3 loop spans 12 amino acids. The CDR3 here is CSVVSGLYGYTF. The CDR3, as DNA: TGCAGCGTCGTAAGTGGGCTCTATGGCTACACCTTC.

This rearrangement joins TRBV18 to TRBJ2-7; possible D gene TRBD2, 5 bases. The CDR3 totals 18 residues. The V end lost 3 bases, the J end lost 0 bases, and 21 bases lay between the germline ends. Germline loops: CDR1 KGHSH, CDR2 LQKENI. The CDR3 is CASSPRGVLAGSSYEQYF. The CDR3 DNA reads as TGTGCCAGCTCACCCCGGGGTGTTTTGGCAGGCAGCTCCTACGAGCAGTACTTC.

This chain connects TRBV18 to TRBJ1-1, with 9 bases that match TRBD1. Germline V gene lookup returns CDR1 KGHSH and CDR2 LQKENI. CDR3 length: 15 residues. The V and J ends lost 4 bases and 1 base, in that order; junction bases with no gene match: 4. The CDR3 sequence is CASSRGTGRNTEAFF. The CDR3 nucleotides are TGTGCCAGCTCACGTGGGACAGGGAGGAACACTGAAGCTTTCTTT.

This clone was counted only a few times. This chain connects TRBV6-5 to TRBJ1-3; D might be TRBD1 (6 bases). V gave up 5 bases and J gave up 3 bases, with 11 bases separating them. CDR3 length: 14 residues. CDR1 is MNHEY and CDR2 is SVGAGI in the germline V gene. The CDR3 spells CASSPRGFGNTIYF. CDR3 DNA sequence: TGTGCCAGCAGTCCTAGGGGGTTTGGAAACACCATATATTTT.

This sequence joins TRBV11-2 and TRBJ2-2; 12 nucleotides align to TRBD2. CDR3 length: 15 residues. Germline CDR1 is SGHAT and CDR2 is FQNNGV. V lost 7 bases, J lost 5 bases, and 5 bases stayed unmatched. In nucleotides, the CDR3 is TGTGCCAGCACCCCACTAGCGGGAGGTACCGGGGAGCTGTTTTTT. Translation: CASTPLAGGTGELFF. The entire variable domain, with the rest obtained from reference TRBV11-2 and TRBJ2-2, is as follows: EAGVAQSPRYKIIEKRQSVAFWCNPISGHATLYWYQQILGQGPKLLIQFQNNGVVDDSQLPKDRFSAERLKGVDSTLKIQPAKLEDSAVYLCASTPLAGGTGELFFGEGSRLTVL.

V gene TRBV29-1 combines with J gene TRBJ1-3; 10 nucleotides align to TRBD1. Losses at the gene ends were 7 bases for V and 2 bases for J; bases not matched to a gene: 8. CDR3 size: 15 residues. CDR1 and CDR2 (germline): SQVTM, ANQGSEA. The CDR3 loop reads CSARHGTGAGNTIYF. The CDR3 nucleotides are TGCAGCGCCCGCCACGGGACAGGGGCTGGAAACACCATATATTTT.

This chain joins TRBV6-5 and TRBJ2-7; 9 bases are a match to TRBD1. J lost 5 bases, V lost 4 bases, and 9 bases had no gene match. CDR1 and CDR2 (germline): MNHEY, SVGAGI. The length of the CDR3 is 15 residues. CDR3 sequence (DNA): TGTGCCAGCAGTTCACGACAGGGGGGTTCCGACGAGCAGTACTTC. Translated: CASSSRQGGSDEQYF.

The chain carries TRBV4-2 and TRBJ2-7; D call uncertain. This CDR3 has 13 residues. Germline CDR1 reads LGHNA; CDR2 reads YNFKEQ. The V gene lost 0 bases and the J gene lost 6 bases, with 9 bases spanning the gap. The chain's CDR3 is CASSQDIVSEQYF. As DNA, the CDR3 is TGTGCCAGCAGCCAAGATATAGTAAGCGAGCAGTACTTC.

The DNA for the CDR3 is TGTGCCAGCAGCACCCCGTCCCGGGACAGGGCCACTGAAGCTTTCTTT. It translates to CASSTPSRDRATEAFF. The rearrangement joins TRBV21-1 to TRBJ1-1; no check of the table's D call, TRBD1, against the DNA was made. TRBV21-1 is tagged as a pseudogene. CDR3 length: 16 amino acids.

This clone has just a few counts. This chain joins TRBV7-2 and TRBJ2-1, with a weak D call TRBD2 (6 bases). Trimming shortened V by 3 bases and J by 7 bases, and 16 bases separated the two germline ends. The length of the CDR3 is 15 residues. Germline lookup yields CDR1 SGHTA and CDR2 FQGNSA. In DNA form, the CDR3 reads TGTGCCAGCAGCTTGGTAACGGGAGTTAGGAATGAGCAGTTCTTC. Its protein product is CASSLVTGVRNEQFF.

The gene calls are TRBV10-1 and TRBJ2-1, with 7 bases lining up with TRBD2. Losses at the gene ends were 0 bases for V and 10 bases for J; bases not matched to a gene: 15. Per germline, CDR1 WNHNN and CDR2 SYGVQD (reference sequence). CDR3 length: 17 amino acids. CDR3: CASSESRDSGPGGEQFF. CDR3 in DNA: TGCGCCAGCAGTGAGTCGAGGGATAGCGGGCCCGGGGGAGAGCAGTTCTTC.

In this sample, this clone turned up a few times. The CDR3: CASSAQGRAGYTF. The CDR3 nucleotides read TGTGCCAGCAGTGCACAGGGGAGAGCTGGCTACACCTTC. The chain uses TRBV28 and TRBJ1-2, with 7 bases that match TRBD1. The junction had 7 bases not matched to a gene; V was cut back by 5 bases and J by 7 bases. CDR1 and CDR2 from the germline V gene are MDHEN and SYDVKM. The CDR3 length is 13 residues.

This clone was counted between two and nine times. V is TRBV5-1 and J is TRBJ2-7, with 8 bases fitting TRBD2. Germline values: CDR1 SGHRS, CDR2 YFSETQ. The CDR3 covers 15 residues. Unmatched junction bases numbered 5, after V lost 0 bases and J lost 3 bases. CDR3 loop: CASSLGGAGGYEQYF. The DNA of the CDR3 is TGCGCCAGCAGCTTGGGAGGGGCGGGAGGCTACGAGCAGTACTTC.

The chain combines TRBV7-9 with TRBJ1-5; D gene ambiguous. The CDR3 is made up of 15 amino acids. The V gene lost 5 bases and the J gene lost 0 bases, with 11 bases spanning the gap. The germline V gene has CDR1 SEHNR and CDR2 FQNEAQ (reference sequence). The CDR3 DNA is TGTGCCAGCAGCCTTTTGGGAGGTAGCAATCAGCCCCAGCATTTT. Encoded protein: CASSLLGGSNQPQHF.

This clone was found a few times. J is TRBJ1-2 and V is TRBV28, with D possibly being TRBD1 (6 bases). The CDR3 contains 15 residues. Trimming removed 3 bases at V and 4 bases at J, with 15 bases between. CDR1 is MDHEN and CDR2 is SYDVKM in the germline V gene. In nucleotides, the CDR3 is TGTGCCAGCAGTTTCTTGCAGGGGCAAATCTATGGCTACACCTTC. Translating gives CASSFLQGQIYGYTF.

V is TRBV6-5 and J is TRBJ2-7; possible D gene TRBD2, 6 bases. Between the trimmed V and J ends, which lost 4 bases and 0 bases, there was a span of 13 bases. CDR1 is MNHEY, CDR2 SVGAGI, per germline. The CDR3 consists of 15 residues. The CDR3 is CASSFTAGPSYEQYF. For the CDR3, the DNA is TGTGCCAGCAGTTTTACCGCGGGGCCCTCCTACGAGCAGTACTTC.

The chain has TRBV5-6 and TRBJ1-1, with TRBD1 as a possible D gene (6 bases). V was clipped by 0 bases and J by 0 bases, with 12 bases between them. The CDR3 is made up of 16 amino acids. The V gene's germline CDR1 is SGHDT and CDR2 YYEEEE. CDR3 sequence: CASSLAMGAMNTEAFF. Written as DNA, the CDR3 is TGTGCCAGCAGCTTGGCCATGGGGGCGATGAACACTGAAGCTTTCTTT.

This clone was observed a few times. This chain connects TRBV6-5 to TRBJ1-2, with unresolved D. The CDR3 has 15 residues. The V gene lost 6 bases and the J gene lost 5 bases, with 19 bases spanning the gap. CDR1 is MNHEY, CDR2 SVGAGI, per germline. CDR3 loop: CASSPTRRSRYGYTF. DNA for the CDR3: TGTGCCAGCAGCCCGACGAGGCGTTCCCGGTATGGCTACACCTTC.

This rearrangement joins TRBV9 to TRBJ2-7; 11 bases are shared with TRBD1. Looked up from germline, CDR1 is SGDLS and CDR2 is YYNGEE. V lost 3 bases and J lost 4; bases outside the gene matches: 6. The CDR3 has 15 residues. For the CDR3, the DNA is TGTGCCAGCAGCGAGGCCGGGACAGGGGGTTACGAGCAGTACTTC. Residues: CASSEAGTGGYEQYF.

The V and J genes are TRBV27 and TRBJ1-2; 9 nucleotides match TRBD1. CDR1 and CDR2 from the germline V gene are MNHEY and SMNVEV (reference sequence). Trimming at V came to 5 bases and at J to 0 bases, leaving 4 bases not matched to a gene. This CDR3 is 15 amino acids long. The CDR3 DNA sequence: TGTGCCAGCAGTCTATACAGGGGGCCTAACTATGGCTACACCTTC. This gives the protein CASSLYRGPNYGYTF.

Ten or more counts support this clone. The CDR3 is CASNRAGANVLTF. DNA for the CDR3: TGTGCCAGCAACAGGGCTGGGGCCAACGTCCTGACTTTC. The gene calls are TRBV2 and TRBJ2-6; possibly TRBD1 for D (6 bases). The V and J ends lost 7 bases and 2 bases respectively, with 6 bases between them. Germline V lookup: CDR1 SNHLY, CDR2 FYNNEI. The CDR3 sequence is 13 residues long.

CDR3 nucleotide sequence: TGTGCCAGCAGTTATCTAGACAGGGTTGCCTACGAGCAGTACTTC. This gives the protein CASSYLDRVAYEQYF. The genes are TRBV6-5 and TRBJ2-7; 7 nucleotides align to TRBD1. The CDR3 spans 15 residues. Germline values: CDR1 MNHEY, CDR2 SVGAGI. The V segment lost 3 bases and the J segment 2 bases; nucleotides outside the gene matches: 7.